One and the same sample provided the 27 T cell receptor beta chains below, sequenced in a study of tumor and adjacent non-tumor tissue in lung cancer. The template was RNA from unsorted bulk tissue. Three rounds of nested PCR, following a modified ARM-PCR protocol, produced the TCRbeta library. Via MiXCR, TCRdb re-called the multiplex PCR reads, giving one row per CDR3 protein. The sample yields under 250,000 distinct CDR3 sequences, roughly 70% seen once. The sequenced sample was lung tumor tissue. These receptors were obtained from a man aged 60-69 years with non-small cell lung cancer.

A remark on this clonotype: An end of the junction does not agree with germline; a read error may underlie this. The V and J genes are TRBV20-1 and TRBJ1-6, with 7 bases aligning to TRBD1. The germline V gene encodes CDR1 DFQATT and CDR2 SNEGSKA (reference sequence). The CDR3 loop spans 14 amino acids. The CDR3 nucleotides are TGCAGTGCTAGAGACTCAGGGGGTAATTCGCCCCTCCATTTT. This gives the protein CSARDSGGNSPLHF.

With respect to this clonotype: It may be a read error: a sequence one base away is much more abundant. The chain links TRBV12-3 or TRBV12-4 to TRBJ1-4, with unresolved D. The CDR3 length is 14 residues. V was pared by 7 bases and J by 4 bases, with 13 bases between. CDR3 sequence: CASILQRFNEKLFF. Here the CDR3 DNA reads TGTGCCAGCATCCTGCAAAGGTTTAATGAAAAACTGTTTTTT.

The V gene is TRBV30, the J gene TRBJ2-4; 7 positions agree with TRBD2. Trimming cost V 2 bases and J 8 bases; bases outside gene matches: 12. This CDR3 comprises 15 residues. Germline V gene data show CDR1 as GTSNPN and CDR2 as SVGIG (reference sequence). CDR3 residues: CAWSKRSSGGDIQYF. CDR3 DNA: TGTGCCTGGAGTAAAAGGTCTAGCGGCGGGGACATTCAGTACTTC.

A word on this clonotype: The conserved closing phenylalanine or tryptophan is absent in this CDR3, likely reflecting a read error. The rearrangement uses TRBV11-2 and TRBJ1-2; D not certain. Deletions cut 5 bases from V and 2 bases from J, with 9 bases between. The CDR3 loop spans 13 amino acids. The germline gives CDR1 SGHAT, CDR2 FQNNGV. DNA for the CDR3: TGTGCCAGCAGCCCGACATGGAACTATGGCTACACCTTA. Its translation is CASSPTWNYGYTL.

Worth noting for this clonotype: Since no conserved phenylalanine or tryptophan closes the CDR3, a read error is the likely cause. CDR3: CVSSRSGTQYS. CDR3 sequence (DNA): TGTGTCAGCTCAAGAAGCGGGACCCAGTACTCC. The chain couples TRBV11-2 to TRBJ2-5; TRBD2 is a possible D gene (5 bases). The germline CDR1 and CDR2 sequences are SGHAT and FQNNGV. The length of the CDR3 is 11 residues.

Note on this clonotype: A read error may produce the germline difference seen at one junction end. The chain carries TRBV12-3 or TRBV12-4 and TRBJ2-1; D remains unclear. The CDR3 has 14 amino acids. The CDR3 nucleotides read TGTGCCAGCAGTTGGGTGAGCTCCTATAATGAGCAGTTCTTC. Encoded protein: CASSWVSSYNEQFF.

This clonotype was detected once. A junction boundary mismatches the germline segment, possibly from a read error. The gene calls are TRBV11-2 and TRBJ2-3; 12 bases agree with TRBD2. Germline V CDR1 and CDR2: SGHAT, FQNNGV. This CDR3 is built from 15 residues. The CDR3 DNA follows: TGTGCCACCAGATTCCTAGCGGGGGGGACAGGTACGCAGTATTTT. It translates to CATRFLAGGTGTQYF.

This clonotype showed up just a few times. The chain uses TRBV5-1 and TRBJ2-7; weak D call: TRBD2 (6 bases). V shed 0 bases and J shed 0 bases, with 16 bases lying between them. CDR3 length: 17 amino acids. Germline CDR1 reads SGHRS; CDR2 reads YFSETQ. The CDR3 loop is CASSLDGRTGSSYEQYF. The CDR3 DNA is TGCGCCAGCAGCTTGGACGGGCGTACCGGGAGCTCCTACGAGCAGTACTTC.

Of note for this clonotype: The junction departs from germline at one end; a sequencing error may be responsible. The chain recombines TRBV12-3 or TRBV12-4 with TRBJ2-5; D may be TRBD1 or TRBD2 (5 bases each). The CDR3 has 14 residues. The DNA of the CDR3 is TGTGACAGCACTATACCCGGGACCCAAGAGACCAAGTACTTC. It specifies CDSTIPGTQETKYF.

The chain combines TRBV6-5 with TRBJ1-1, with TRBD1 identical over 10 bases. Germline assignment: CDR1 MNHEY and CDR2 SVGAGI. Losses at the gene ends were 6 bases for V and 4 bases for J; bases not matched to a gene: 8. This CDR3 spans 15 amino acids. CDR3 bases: TGTGCCAGCAGGAAGGACAGGGGGTGGGGCACTGAAGCTTTCTTT. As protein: CASRKDRGWGTEAFF.

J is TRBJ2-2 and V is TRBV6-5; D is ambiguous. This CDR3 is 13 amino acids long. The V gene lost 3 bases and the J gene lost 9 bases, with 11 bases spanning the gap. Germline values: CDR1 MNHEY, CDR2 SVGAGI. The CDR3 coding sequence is TGTGCCAGCAGTTATTCATTAAACCGGGAGCTGTTTTTT. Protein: CASSYSLNRELFF.

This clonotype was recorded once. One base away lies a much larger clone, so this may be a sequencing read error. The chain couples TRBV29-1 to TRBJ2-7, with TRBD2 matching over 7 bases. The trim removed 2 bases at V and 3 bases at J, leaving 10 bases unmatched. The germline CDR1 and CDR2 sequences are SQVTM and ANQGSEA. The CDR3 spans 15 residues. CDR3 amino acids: CSVENPGGSNYEQYF. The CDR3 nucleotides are TGCAGCGTTGAAAATCCGGGCGGGAGTAACTACGAGCAGTACTTC.

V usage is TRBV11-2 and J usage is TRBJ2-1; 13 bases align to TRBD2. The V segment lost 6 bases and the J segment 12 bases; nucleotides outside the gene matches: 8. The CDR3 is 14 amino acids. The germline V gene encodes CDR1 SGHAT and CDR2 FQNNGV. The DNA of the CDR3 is TGTGCCAGCAGTTCCGGACTAGCGGGGGTGCCGCAGTTCTTC. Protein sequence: CASSSGLAGVPQFF. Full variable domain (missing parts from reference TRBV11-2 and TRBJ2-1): EAGVAQSPRYKIIEKRQSVAFWCNPISGHATLYWYQQILGQGPKLLIQFQNNGVVDDSQLPKDRFSAERLKGVDSTLKIQPAKLEDSAVYLCASSSGLAGVPQFFGPGTRLTVL.

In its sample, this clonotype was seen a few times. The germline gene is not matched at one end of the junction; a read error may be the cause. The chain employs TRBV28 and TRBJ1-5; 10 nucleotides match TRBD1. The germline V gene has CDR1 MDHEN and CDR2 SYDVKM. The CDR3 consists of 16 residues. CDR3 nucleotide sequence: TGTGCCAGCAGTTCGTGGACAGGGGGTTACAATCGGCCCCAGCATTTT. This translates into CASSSWTGGYNRPQHF. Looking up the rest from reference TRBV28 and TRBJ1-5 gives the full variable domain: DVKVTQSSRYLVKRTGEKVFLECVQDMDHENMFWYRQDPGLGLRLIYFSYDVKMKEKGDIPEGYSVSREKKERFSLILESASTNQTSMYLCASSSWTGGYNRPQHFGDGTRLSIL.

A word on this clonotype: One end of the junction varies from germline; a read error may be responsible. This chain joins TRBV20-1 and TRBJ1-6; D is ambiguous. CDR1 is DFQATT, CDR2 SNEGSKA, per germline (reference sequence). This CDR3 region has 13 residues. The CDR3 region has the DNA TGCAATCACTTAAGCTCCTATAATTCACCCCTCCAGTTT. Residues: CNHLSSYNSPLQF.

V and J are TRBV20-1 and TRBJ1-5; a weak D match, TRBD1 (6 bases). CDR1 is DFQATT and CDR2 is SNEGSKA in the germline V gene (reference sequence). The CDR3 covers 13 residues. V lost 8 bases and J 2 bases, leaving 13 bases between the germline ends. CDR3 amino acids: CSTTRGRNQPQHF. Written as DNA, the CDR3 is TGCAGTACCACCCGGGGGCGCAATCAGCCCCAGCATTTT.

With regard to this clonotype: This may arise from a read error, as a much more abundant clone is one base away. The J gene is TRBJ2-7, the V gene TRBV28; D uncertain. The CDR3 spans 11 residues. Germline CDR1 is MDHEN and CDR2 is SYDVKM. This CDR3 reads CASSLWYEKYF. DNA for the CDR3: TGTGCCAGCAGTTTATGGTACGAGAAGTACTTC.

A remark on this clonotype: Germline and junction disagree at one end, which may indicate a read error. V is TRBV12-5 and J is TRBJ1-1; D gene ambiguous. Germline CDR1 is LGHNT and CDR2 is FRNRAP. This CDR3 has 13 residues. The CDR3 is CASCLSEEGEAFF. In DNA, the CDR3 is TGTGCTAGTTGTTTGTCCGAAGAGGGTGAAGCTTTCTTT. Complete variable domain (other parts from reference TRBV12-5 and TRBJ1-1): DARVTQTPRHKVTEMGQEVTMRCQPILGHNTVFWYRQTMMQGLELLAYFRNRAPLDDSGMPKDRFSAEMPDATLATLKIQPSEPRDSAVYFCASCLSEEGEAFFGQGTRLTVV.

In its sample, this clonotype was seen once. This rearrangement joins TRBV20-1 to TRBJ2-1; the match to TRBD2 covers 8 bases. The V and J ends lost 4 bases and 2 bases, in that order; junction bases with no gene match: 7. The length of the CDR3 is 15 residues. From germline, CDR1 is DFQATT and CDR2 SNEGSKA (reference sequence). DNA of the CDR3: TGCAGTGCTAAAGAGCGGGAGTACGCCTACAATGAGCAGTTCTTC. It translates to CSAKEREYAYNEQFF.

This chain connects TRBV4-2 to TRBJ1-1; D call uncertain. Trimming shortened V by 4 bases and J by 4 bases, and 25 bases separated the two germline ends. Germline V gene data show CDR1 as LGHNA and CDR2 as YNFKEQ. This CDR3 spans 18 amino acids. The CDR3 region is CASSLRRVRGLLITEAFF. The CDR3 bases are TGTGCCAGCAGCCTACGCCGGGTCAGAGGACTACTGATCACTGAAGCTTTCTTT.

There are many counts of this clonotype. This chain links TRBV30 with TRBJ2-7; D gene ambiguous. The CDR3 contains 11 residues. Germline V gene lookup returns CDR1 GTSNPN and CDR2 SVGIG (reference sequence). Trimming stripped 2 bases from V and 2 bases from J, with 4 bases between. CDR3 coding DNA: TGTGCCTGGAGTCGGGCCTACGAGCAGTACTTC. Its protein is CAWSRAYEQYF.

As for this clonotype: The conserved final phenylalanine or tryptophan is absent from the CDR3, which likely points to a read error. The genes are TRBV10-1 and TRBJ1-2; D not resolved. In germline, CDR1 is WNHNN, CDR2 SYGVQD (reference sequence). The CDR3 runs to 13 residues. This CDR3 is CVSSIDKELGYTV. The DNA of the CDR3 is TGCGTCAGCAGTATTGACAAAGAGTTGGGCTACACCGTC.

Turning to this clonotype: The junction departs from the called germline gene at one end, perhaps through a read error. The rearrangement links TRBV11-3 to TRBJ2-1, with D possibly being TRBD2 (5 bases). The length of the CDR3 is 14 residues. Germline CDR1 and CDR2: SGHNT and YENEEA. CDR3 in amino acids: CARSFGERNNEQFF. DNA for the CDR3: TGTGCCAGAAGCTTTGGGGAGCGAAACAATGAGCAGTTCTTC.

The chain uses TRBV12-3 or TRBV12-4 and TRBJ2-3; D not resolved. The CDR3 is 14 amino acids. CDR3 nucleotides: TGTGCTGGCAGTTTACTCAGTGGAGCAGATACGCAGTATTTT. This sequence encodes CAGSLLSGADTQYF.

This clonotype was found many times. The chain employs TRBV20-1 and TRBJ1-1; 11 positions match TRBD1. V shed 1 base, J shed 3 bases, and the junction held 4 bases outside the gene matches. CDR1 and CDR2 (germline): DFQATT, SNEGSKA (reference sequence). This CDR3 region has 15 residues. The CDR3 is CSARGTGGADTEAFF. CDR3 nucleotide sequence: TGCAGTGCTAGAGGGACAGGGGGCGCGGACACTGAAGCTTTCTTT.

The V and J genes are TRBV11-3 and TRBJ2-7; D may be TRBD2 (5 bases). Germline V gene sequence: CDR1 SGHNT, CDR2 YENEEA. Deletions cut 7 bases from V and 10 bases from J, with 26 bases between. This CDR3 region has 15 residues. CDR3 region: CASIPRTGNEREQYF. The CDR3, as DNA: TGTGCCAGCATTCCCCGGACTGGTAACGAAAGGGAACAGTACTTC.

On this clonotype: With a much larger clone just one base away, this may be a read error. Written as DNA, the CDR3 is TGCGCCAGCAACCTCCGGACAGGTGATCAGCCCCAGCATTTT. Its protein product is CASNLRTGDQPQHF. The chain couples TRBV4-3 to TRBJ1-5; 7 bases match TRBD1. CDR3 length equals 14 residues. V was clipped by 7 bases and J by 5 bases; unmatched bases: 8. Per the germline V gene, CDR1 is LGHNA and CDR2 is YSLEER.